The clone carrying this TCR beta chain showed up just once. The data were obtained in a study of T cell responses to AZD1222 COVID-19 vaccine. Germline V lookup: CDR1 LGHNA, CDR2 YNFKEQ. The ends were cut back, 0 bases at V and 0 bases at J, with 9 bases in the middle. This CDR3 contains 15 residues. Libraries were prepared by immunoSEQ multiplex PCR; TCRdb keeps only in-frame clonotypes and omits some of them. The sample lists some 170,000 clones, roughly 92% occurring once. The V call is TRBV4-2, the J call TRBJ2-7; D is unclear. This specimen was peripheral blood, taken on day 0 of AZD1222 vaccination. This receptor was taken from an adult in good health. The CDR3 coding sequence is TGTGCCAGCAGCCAAGATATGGGTAACTCCTACGAGCAGTACTTC. It is translated as CASSQDMGNSYEQYF.